Below are 9 T cell receptor beta chains sequenced from a single sample in a study of control samples from healthy donors and cancer patients. Only in-frame clones appear in the TCRdb table, and some are missing; sequencing was by immunoSEQ multiplex PCR. The repertoire has roughly 150,000 clones, about 86% of them found once; the top ten carry less than 2%. The sample taken for sequencing was blood. The source is a man aged 18 to 30 in good health.

CDR3 sequence: CASNDRDRGGEKLFF. The CDR3, as DNA: TGTGCCAGCAATGATAGGGACAGGGGTGGAGAAAAACTGTTTTTT. V usage is TRBV6-6 and J usage is TRBJ1-4; 10 bases are a match to TRBD1. V lost 7 bases to trimming and J lost 8 bases; unmatched junction nucleotides: 10. The CDR3 extends over 15 amino acids. Germline values: CDR1 MNHNY, CDR2 SVGAGI (reference sequence).

The chain links TRBV24-1 to TRBJ2-5; D may be TRBD1 or TRBD2 (5 bases each). Germline CDR1 and CDR2: KGHDR and SFDVKD. The CDR3 consists of 15 residues. The ends were cut back, 5 bases at V and 2 bases at J, with 14 bases in the middle. CDR3 region: CATSAVVGGQETQYF. The CDR3 region has the DNA TGTGCCACCAGTGCTGTAGTTGGGGGACAAGAGACCCAGTACTTC.

The V and J genes are TRBV7-3 and TRBJ2-3; possible D gene TRBD1, 5 bases. The V and J ends lost 5 bases and 2 bases respectively, with 14 bases between them. The germline V gene encodes CDR1 SGHTA and CDR2 FQGTGA. This CDR3 has 15 residues. The CDR3 region is CASSLGVGNTDTQYF. In DNA form, the CDR3 reads TGTGCCAGCAGCCTAGGGGTGGGGAACACAGATACGCAGTATTTT. Filled out from reference TRBV7-3 and TRBJ2-3, the complete variable domain reads GAGVSQTPSNKVTEKGKYVELRCDPISGHTALYWYRQSLGQGPEFLIYFQGTGAADDSGLPNDRFFAVRPEGSVSTLKIQRTERGDSAVYLCASSLGVGNTDTQYFGPGTRLTVL.

The gene calls are TRBV3-1 (or the pseudogene TRBV3-2) and TRBJ2-7, with D maybe TRBD1 (5 bases). V lost 3 bases and J lost 0, with 9 bases in between. Per germline, CDR1 LGHDT and CDR2 YNNKEL (reference sequence). The CDR3 has 14 residues. The CDR3 DNA sequence: TGTGCCAGCAGCCAGGTCAGGGACTCCTACGAGCAGTACTTC. Protein: CASSQVRDSYEQYF.

The V gene is TRBV21-1, the J gene TRBJ1-2; whether TRBD1, the table's D call, matches the DNA was not checked. TRBV21-1 is shown as a pseudogene. The CDR3 is 16 residues long. This CDR3 reads CASSAPGQGAQSGYTF. The CDR3, as DNA: TGTGCCAGCAGCGCCCCCGGCCAGGGTGCCCAGAGTGGCTACACCTTC.

The chain combines TRBV2 with TRBJ2-3; 8 nucleotides align to TRBD1. The V gene end was trimmed by 4 bases and the J gene end by 2 bases; junction bases not matched to a gene: 8. This CDR3 has 16 amino acids. Germline V gene lookup returns CDR1 SNHLY and CDR2 FYNNEI. CDR3 amino acids: CASSVLGQETTDTQYF. The CDR3 coding sequence is TGTGCCAGCAGTGTCCTGGGACAGGAGACCACAGATACGCAGTATTTT.

This rearrangement joins TRBV2 to TRBJ1-5; 9 bases are a match to TRBD1. Trimming took 6 bases from V and 3 from J; bases not matched to a gene: 9. Germline V gene lookup returns CDR1 SNHLY and CDR2 FYNNEI. The CDR3 covers 16 residues. The CDR3 spells CASSTQGAMVNQPQHF. CDR3 sequence (DNA): TGTGCCAGCAGCACACAGGGGGCGATGGTCAATCAGCCCCAGCATTTT.

Concerning this clone itself: One end of the junction does not line up with germline, which may come from a read error. V is TRBV3-1 (or the pseudogene TRBV3-2) and J is TRBJ2-1, with 10 bases matching TRBD2. The germline V gene has CDR1 LGHDT and CDR2 YNNKEL (reference sequence). This CDR3 is 14 amino acids long. CDR3 DNA: TGTGCCAGCCGCCAGCGGGGGGGGCCAGGGGAGCAGTTCTTC. Translating gives CASRQRGGPGEQFF.

This chain links TRBV5-1 with TRBJ1-4; maybe TRBD1 (5 bases). The CDR3 runs 16 residues. The germline V and J ends were trimmed by 4 bases and 8 bases, with 21 bases remaining between them. CDR1 is SGHRS, CDR2 YFSETQ, per germline. The CDR3 DNA is TGCGCCAGCAGCCTGGGCTGGCGGGGCGAGGCGGAAAAACTGTTTTTT. This translates into CASSLGWRGEAEKLFF. Together with reference TRBV5-1 and TRBJ1-4, the CDR3 gives the full variable domain: KAGVTQTPRYLIKTRGQQVTLSCSPISGHRSVSWYQQTPGQGLQFLFEYFSETQRNKGNFPGRFSGRQFSNSRSEMNVSTLELGDSALYLCASSLGWRGEAEKLFFGSGTQLSVL.